This T cell receptor (beta chain) comes out of a study of Ad26.COV2.S vaccination and SARS-CoV-2 variants. Treatment in this sample: roughly 19 received Ad26.COV2.S at low or high dose, single or two shots; 5 received placebo; per-sample allocation not given. Day 63 following the first vaccine or placebo injection was when the samples were taken. Some clones are missing from TCRdb's copy, which holds only in-frame ones; the method was immunoSEQ multiplex PCR. The repertoire holds 350,000 to 550,000 clones, with roughly 87% as singletons. This clone turned up a few times. In germline, CDR1 is MGHRA, CDR2 YSYEKL. This CDR3 contains 16 residues. The V end lost 0 bases, the J end lost 3 bases, and 15 bases lay between the germline ends.

The sequence was collected from a person aged 18-65 years who received the Ad26.COV2.S COVID-19 vaccine or a placebo. The specimen comprised peripheral blood, sampled in a trial of Ad26.COV2.S vaccine versus placebo. The chain is built from TRBV4-1 and TRBJ2-7; D remains unclear. The CDR3 loop is CASSQDSGPSFYEQYF. CDR3 DNA: TGCGCCAGCAGCCAAGATTCAGGCCCTTCTTTCTACGAGCAGTACTTC.